The rows below give T cell receptor beta chains drawn from one sample of a study of T cells in Graves' hyperthyroidism and ophthalmopathy. TCRdb recomputed calls from the multiplex PCR reads with MiXCR, one row per CDR3 protein. The sample shows about 480,000 distinct CDR3 sequences, approximately 22% of them seen only once. The specimen sequenced was blood. The receptors originated from a woman in her sixties or seventies with Graves' ophthalmopathy. Both conserved end residues are part of each CDR3. The D gene is left open where the match is weak. Only part of the rows carry a size: once, few, many, or a class if the clone is expanded.

clone_size cdr3_length d_call j_call v_call cdr3_aa cdr3_nt
few 16 NA TRBJ2-1 TRBV12-3/TRBV12-4 CASSLPGRSSYNEQFF TGTGCCAGCAGTTTACCGGGACGGAGCTCCTACAATGAGCAGTTCTTC
few 17 NA TRBJ2-1 TRBV27 CASRLIGIPSYYNEQFF TGTGCCAGCAGGCTAATAGGGATACCCTCCTACTACAATGAGCAGTTCTTC
NA 15 NA TRBJ1-1 TRBV6-1 CASSELGWRVGEAFF TGTGCCAGCAGTGAATTAGGATGGAGGGTTGGTGAAGCTTTCTTT
few 13 NA TRBJ2-1 TRBV28 CASSLDYLDEQFF TGTGCCAGCAGCCTGGACTACCTGGATGAGCAGTTCTTC
NA 19 NA TRBJ1-1 TRBV6-1 CASSLLSRGISQWNTEAFF TGTGCCAGCAGTCTCCTCAGTAGGGGAATCTCGCAATGGAACACTGAAGCTTTCTTT
many 14 TRBD1 TRBJ2-7 TRBV12-3/TRBV12-4 CASSLEGGRYEQYF TGTGCCAGCAGTTTAGAAGGGGGCAGGTACGAGCAGTACTTC
NA 15 TRBD1 TRBJ1-6 TRBV9 CASSVASDRISPLHF TGTGCCAGCAGCGTAGCATCGGACAGGATTTCACCCCTCCACTTT
NA 16 TRBD2 TRBJ2-1 TRBV7-9 CASSLGGGPGDNEQFF TGTGCCAGCAGCTTAGGGGGAGGGCCGGGGGACAATGAGCAGTTCTTC
many 16 TRBD2 TRBJ2-3 TRBV19 CASSRLAGGITDTQYF TGTGCCAGTAGTCGCTTAGCGGGAGGAATCACAGATACGCAGTATTTT
NA 14 TRBD2 TRBJ2-1 TRBV28 CASSYQSGGPEQFF TGTGCCAGCAGCTACCAATCGGGGGGGCCTGAGCAGTTCTTC
many 15 NA TRBJ1-3 TRBV7-9 CASSQRGITGNTIYF TGTGCCAGCAGCCAAAGAGGGATAACTGGAAACACCATATATTTT
many 17 TRBD1 TRBJ2-7 TRBV28 CASSTTLAGGILYEQYF TGTGCCAGCAGCACGACGCTGGCAGGGGGCATACTTTACGAGCAGTACTTC
few 14 TRBD1 TRBJ2-5 TRBV20-1 CSASPGQGGETQYF TGCAGTGCTTCCCCGGGACAGGGAGGGGAGACCCAGTACTTC
many 15 TRBD2 TRBJ2-1 TRBV7-2 CASSFLAGGPNEQFF TGTGCCAGCAGCTTTTTAGCGGGAGGGCCGAATGAGCAGTTCTTC
NA 21 TRBD2 TRBJ2-3 TRBV7-9 CASSFATIASGRYTRTDTQYF TGTGCCAGCAGCTTTGCCACGATTGCTAGCGGGAGGTATACTCGCACAGATACGCAGTATTTT
few 15 TRBD1 TRBJ1-2 TRBV12-3/TRBV12-4 CASNVSPGQEYGYTF TGTGCCAGCAACGTATCGCCGGGACAGGAGTATGGCTACACCTTC
NA 14 NA TRBJ2-7 TRBV12-3/TRBV12-4 CASSPPGVPYEQYF TGTGCCAGCAGCCCTCCAGGGGTTCCCTACGAGCAGTACTTC
NA 15 NA TRBJ2-1 TRBV19 CASSRRGGMGNEQFF TGTGCCAGTAGTCGCAGGGGCGGAATGGGCAATGAGCAGTTCTTC
few 15 NA TRBJ1-1 TRBV5-1 CASSLGASVVTEAFF TGCGCCAGCAGCTTGGGTGCCAGTGTTGTGACTGAAGCTTTCTTT
few 16 NA TRBJ1-2 TRBV20-1 CSAMPRDAQSGYGYTF TGCAGTGCTATGCCCCGGGACGCTCAAAGCGGCTATGGCTACACCTTC
once 15 NA TRBJ1-5 TRBV4-3 CASSQDSTGRQPQHF TGCGCCAGCAGCCAAGATAGCACCGGGCGGCAGCCCCAGCATTTT
NA 13 NA TRBJ1-3 TRBV30 CACNQGFGNTIYF TGTGCCTGCAACCAGGGTTTTGGAAACACCATATATTTT